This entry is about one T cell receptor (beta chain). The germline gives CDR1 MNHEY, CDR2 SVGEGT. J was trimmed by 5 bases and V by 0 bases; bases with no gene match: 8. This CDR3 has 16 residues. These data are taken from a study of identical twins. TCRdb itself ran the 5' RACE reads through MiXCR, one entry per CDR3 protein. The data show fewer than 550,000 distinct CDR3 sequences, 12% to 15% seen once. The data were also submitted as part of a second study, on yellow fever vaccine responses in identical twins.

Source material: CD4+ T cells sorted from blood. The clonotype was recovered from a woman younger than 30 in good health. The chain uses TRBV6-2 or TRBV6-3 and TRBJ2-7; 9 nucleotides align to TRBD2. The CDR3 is CASSYSPGLAIDEQYF. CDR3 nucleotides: TGTGCCAGCAGTTACTCCCCAGGACTAGCGATCGACGAGCAGTACTTC.